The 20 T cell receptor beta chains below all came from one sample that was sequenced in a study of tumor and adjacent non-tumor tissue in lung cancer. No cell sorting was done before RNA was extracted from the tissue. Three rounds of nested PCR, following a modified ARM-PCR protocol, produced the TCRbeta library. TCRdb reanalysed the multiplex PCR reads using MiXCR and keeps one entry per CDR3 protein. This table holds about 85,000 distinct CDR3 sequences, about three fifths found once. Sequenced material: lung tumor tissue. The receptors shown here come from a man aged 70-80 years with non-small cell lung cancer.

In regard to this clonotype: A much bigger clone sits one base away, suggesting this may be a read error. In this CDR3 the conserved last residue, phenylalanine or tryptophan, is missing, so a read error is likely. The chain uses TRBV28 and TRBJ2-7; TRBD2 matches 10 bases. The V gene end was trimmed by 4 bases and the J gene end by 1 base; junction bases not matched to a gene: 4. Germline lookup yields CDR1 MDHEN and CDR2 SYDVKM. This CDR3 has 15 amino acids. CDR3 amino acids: CASSSPSGRSYEQYL. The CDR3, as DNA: TGTGCCAGCAGTTCGCCTAGCGGGAGATCCTACGAGCAGTACTTA.

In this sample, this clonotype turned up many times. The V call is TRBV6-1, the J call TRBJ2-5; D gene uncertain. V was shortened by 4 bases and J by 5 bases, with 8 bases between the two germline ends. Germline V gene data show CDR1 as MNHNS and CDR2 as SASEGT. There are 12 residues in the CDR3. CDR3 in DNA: TGTGCCAGCAGTGCCCTGTTTGAGACCCAGTACTTC. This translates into CASSALFETQYF.

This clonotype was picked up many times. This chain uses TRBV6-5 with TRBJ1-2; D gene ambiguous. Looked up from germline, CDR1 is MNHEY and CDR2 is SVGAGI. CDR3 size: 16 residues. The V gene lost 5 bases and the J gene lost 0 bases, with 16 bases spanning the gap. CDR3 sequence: CASSPAVGGTNYGYTF. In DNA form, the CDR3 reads TGTGCCAGCAGTCCCGCCGTGGGAGGGACTAACTATGGCTACACCTTC.

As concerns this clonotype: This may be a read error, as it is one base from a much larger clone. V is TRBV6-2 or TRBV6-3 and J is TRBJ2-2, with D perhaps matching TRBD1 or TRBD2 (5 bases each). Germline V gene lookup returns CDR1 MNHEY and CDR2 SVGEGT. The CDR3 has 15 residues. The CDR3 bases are TGTGTCAGCAGTTACGTGGGGGCGAACACCGGGGAGCTGTTTTTT. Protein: CVSSYVGANTGELFF.

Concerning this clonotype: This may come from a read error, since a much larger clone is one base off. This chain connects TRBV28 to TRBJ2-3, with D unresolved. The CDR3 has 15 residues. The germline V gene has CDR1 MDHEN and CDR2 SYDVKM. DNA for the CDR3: TGTGCCAGCAGTCCCAGTATTAGTGGCACAGATACGCACTATTTT. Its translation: CASSPSISGTDTHYF.

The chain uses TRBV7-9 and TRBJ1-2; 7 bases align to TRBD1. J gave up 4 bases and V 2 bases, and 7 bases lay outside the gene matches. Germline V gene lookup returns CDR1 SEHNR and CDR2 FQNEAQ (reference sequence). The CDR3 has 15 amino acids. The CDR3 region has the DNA TGTGCCAGCAGCTTAACAGGGGTCGCCTCCTATGGCTACACCTTC. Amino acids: CASSLTGVASYGYTF. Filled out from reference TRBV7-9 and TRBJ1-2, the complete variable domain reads DTGVSQNPRHKITKRGQNVTFRCDPISEHNRLYWYRQTLGQGPEFLTYFQNEAQLEKSRLLSDRFSAERPKGSFSTLEIQRTEQGDSAMYLCASSLTGVASYGYTFGSGTRLTVV.

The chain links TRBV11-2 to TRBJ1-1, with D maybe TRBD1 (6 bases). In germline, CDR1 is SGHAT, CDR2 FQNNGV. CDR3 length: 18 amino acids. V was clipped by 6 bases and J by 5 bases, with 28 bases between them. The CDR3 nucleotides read TGTGCCAGCAGGGGGCATCATGGGACAATCTTTATGGAGACTGAAGCTTTCTTT. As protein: CASRGHHGTIFMETEAFF.

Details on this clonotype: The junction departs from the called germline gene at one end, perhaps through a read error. CDR3 region: CASSLARLQQGEDNEQFF. The CDR3 DNA sequence: TGCGCCAGCAGCTTAGCAAGGTTACAGCAGGGGGAGGACAATGAGCAGTTCTTC. This chain uses TRBV7-8 with TRBJ2-1; TRBD1 might be the D (7 bases). This CDR3 contains 18 residues. Germline CDR1 SGHVS, CDR2 FQNEAQ.

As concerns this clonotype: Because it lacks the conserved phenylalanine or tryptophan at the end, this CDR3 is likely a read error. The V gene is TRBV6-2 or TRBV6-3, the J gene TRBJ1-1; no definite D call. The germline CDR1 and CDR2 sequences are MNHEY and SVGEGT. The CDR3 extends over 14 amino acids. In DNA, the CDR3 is TGTGTCAGCAGGCGTAACTACGCGGGCACTGAAGCTTTCTTA. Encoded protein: CVSRRNYAGTEAFL.

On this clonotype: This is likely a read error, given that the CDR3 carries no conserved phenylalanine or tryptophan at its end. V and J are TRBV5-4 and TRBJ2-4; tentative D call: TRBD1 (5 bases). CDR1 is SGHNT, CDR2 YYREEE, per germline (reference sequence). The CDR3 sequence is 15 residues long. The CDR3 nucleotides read TGTGTCAGCAGCTTGGGGCATCTAGCCAAAAACATTCAGTACATC. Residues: CVSSLGHLAKNIQYI.

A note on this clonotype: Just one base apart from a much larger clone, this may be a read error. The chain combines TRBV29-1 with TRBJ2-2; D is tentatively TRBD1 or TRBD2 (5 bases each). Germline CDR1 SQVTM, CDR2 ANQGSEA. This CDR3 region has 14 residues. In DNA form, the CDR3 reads TGCAGCGTTTCCGGGACCCTGAACACCGGGGAGCTGTCTTTT. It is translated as CSVSGTLNTGELSF.

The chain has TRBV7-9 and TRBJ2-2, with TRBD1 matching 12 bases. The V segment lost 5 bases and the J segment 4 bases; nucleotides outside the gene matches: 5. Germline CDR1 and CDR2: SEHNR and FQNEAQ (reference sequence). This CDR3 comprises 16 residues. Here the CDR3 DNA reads TGTGCCAGCAGCGCCTGGGGACAGGGGGCCACCGGGGAGCTGTTTTTT. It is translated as CASSAWGQGATGELFF. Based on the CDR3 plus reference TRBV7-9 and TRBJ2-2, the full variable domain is DTGVSQNPRHKITKRGQNVTFRCDPISEHNRLYWYRQTLGQGPEFLTYFQNEAQLEKSRLLSDRFSAERPKGSFSTLEIQRTEQGDSAMYLCASSAWGQGATGELFFGEGSRLTVL.

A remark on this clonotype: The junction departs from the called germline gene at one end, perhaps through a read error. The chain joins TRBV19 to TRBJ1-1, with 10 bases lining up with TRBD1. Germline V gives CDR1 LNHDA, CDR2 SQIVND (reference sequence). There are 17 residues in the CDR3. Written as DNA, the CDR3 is TGTGCCAGTAGTAGGGGGACAGGGGCCCTCATGAACACTGACGCTTTCTTT. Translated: CASSRGTGALMNTDAFF.

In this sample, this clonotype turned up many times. The CDR3: CASSLLLRPAGNTIYF. The DNA of the CDR3 is TGTGCCAGCAGCTTACTCCTGCGACCTGCCGGAAACACCATATATTTT. J is TRBJ1-3 and V is TRBV5-5; D call uncertain. The germline V gene encodes CDR1 SGHKS and CDR2 YYEKEE (reference sequence). CDR3 length equals 16 residues. Trimming stripped 2 bases from V and 4 bases from J, with 16 bases between.

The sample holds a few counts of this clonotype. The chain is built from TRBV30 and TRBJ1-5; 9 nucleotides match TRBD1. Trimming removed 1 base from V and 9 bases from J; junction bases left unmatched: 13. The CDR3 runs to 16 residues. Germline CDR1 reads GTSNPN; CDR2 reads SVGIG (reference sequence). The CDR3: CAWSADRGSAGMPQHF. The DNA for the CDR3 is TGTGCCTGGAGTGCGGACAGGGGATCAGCGGGCATGCCCCAGCATTTT.

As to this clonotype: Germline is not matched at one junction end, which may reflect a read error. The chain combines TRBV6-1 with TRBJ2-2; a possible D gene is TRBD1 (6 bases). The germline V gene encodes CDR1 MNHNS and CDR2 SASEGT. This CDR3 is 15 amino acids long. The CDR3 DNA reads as TGTGCCAGCAAAGGGGGACACCTGACGGCCGGGGAGTTGTTTTTT. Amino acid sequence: CASKGGHLTAGELFF.

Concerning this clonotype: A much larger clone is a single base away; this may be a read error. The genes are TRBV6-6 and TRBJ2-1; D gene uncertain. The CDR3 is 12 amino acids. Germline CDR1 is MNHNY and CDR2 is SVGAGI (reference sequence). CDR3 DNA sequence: TGTGCCAGCAATTACGGAGACAATGAGCAGTTCTTC. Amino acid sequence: CASNYGDNEQFF.

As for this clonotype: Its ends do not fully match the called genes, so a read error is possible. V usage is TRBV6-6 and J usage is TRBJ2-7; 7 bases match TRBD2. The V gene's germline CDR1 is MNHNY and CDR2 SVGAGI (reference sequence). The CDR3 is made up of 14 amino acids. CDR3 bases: TGTACCAGCAGCCGCTCGGGCGGGAGCTACGAGCAGTACTTC. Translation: CTSSRSGGSYEQYF.

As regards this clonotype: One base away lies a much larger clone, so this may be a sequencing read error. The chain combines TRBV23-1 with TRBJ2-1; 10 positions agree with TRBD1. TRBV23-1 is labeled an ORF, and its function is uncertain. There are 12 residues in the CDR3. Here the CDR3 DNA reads TGCGCCAGCAGTCAGCCGACAGGGGGCAAGTACTTC. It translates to CASSQPTGGKYF.

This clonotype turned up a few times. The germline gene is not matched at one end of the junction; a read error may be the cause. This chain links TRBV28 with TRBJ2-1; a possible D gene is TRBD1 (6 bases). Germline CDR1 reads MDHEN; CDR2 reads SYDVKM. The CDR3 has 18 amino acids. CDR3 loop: CASSQTAPGTLGYNELFF. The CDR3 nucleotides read TGTGCCAGCAGCCAGACAGCCCCCGGGACATTGGGATACAATGAGCTGTTCTTC. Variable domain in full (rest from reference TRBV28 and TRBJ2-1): DVKVTQSSRYLVKRTGEKVFLECVQDMDHENMFWYRQDPGLGLRLIYFSYDVKMKEKGDIPEGYSVSREKKERFSLILESASTNQTSMYLCASSQTAPGTLGYNELFFGPGTRLTVL.